Listed below are T cell receptor beta chains from one sample, sequenced in a study of blood T cells in healthy people across ages. MiXCR was run by TCRdb on the 5' RACE reads, yielding one entry per CDR3 protein. The sample holds about 580,000 distinct CDR3 sequences, less than 60% seen once. Source material: blood. These receptors originate from a man at least 80 years old in good health. CDR3s include the opening cysteine and the closing phenylalanine or tryptophan. The order of the fields is D gene, V gene, clone size, J gene, CDR3 DNA, CDR3 protein. The D gene is left open where the match is weak. Clone size is shown for a subset of rows, as once, few, many or a class of expanded clone.

d_call: NA; v_call: TRBV9; clone_size: NA; j_call: TRBJ2-7; cdr3_nt: TGTGCCAGCAGCGGACAGGAGGGCGCTTTGAGGGAGCAGTACTTC; cdr3_aa: CASSGQEGALREQYF
d_call: TRBD1; v_call: TRBV6-6; clone_size: many; j_call: TRBJ1-1; cdr3_nt: TGTGCCAGCAGCTCCGGGACAGGGGGCGACGGGAACACTGAAGCTTTCTTT; cdr3_aa: CASSSGTGGDGNTEAFF
d_call: TRBD1; v_call: TRBV25-1; clone_size: NA; j_call: TRBJ2-7; cdr3_nt: TGTGCCAGCACCCCGGGACAGGGGGCCTCCTACGAGCAGTACTTC; cdr3_aa: CASTPGQGASYEQYF
d_call: TRBD2; v_call: TRBV3-1; clone_size: NA; j_call: TRBJ2-5; cdr3_nt: TGTGCCAGCAGCCAAGATCTGGGCGGGGGGGCCTATCAAGAGACCCAGTACTTC; cdr3_aa: CASSQDLGGGAYQETQYF
d_call: NA; v_call: TRBV28; clone_size: NA; j_call: TRBJ1-2; cdr3_nt: TGTGCCAGCAGGTCAGGGGACTACACCTTC; cdr3_aa: CASRSGDYTF
d_call: TRBD2; v_call: TRBV9; clone_size: NA; j_call: TRBJ2-3; cdr3_nt: TGTGCCAGCAGCGCGGGACTACCCGTGACGGAGCTGACGCAGTATTTT; cdr3_aa: CASSAGLPVTELTQYF
d_call: TRBD2; v_call: TRBV2; clone_size: NA; j_call: TRBJ2-2; cdr3_nt: TGTGCCGTAATACCTGGGCCGGGACTAGACGCCGGGGAGCTGTTTTTT; cdr3_aa: CAVIPGPGLDAGELFF
d_call: TRBD1; v_call: TRBV6-5; clone_size: NA; j_call: TRBJ2-5; cdr3_nt: TGTGCCAGCAGTCGGGACAGGGGAGTAGGAGAGACCCAGTACTTC; cdr3_aa: CASSRDRGVGETQYF
d_call: NA; v_call: TRBV29-1; clone_size: NA; j_call: TRBJ1-2; cdr3_nt: TGCAGCGTTGAGGACCAGGGACGCGGCTACACCTTC; cdr3_aa: CSVEDQGRGYTF
d_call: NA; v_call: TRBV7-2; clone_size: few; j_call: TRBJ2-5; cdr3_nt: TGTGCCAGCAGCTTTAGTATGCCAGAGACCCAGTACTTC; cdr3_aa: CASSFSMPETQYF
d_call: NA; v_call: TRBV11-2; clone_size: NA; j_call: TRBJ2-2; cdr3_nt: TGTGCCAGCAGCCTTACAGGGACGTGGGACACCGGGGAGCTGTTTTTT; cdr3_aa: CASSLTGTWDTGELFF
d_call: NA; v_call: TRBV6-2/TRBV6-3; clone_size: few; j_call: TRBJ2-7; cdr3_nt: TGTGCCAGCAGTTACAGTAATTCGCAGTACTTC; cdr3_aa: CASSYSNSQYF
d_call: NA; v_call: TRBV20-1; clone_size: NA; j_call: TRBJ2-3; cdr3_nt: TGCAGATCGGGGGGCCCGGGCCTGTTTGATACGCAGTATTTT; cdr3_aa: CRSGGPGLFDTQYF
d_call: TRBD2; v_call: TRBV29-1; clone_size: few; j_call: TRBJ2-3; cdr3_nt: TGCAGCGTTGAATTGGGGACTAGCGCGACAGATACGCAGTATTTT; cdr3_aa: CSVELGTSATDTQYF
d_call: NA; v_call: TRBV6-2/TRBV6-3; clone_size: few; j_call: TRBJ2-3; cdr3_nt: TGTGCCAGCAACCTCGGGGGAGATACGCAGTATTTT; cdr3_aa: CASNLGGDTQYF
d_call: TRBD1; v_call: TRBV6-5; clone_size: NA; j_call: TRBJ2-2; cdr3_nt: TGTGCCAGCAGTTACTTTGGGACAGGGGGGCGAGGGGAGCTGTTTTTT; cdr3_aa: CASSYFGTGGRGELFF
d_call: NA; v_call: TRBV6-6; clone_size: NA; j_call: TRBJ2-7; cdr3_nt: TGTGCCAGCAGTGCGCAGGGGAAGACTGACGAGCAGTACTTC; cdr3_aa: CASSAQGKTDEQYF
d_call: TRBD1; v_call: TRBV6-1; clone_size: few; j_call: TRBJ1-5; cdr3_nt: TGTGCCAGCACCAGACTGGACAGGGGCTATCAGCCCCAGCATTTT; cdr3_aa: CASTRLDRGYQPQHF
d_call: TRBD2; v_call: TRBV7-2; clone_size: NA; j_call: TRBJ2-3; cdr3_nt: TGTGCCAGCAGCTTTCTTGCGGGAGGTTCGGGTCGTACAGATACGCAGTATTTT; cdr3_aa: CASSFLAGGSGRTDTQYF
d_call: TRBD2; v_call: TRBV25-1; clone_size: many; j_call: TRBJ2-1; cdr3_nt: TGTGCCAGCAGTGAACCTAGCGGGAGTGGCAATGAGCAGTTCTTC; cdr3_aa: CASSEPSGSGNEQFF
d_call: TRBD1; v_call: TRBV12-5; clone_size: few; j_call: TRBJ1-5; cdr3_nt: TGTGCTAGTGGCCGGGGACAGGTGAATCAGCCCCAGCATTTT; cdr3_aa: CASGRGQVNQPQHF
d_call: TRBD2; v_call: TRBV6-5; clone_size: NA; j_call: TRBJ2-2; cdr3_nt: TGTGCCAGCAGTTACTCGAACGTGGGAGCGGGAGTTACCGGGGAGCTGTTTTTT; cdr3_aa: CASSYSNVGAGVTGELFF
d_call: NA; v_call: TRBV4-2; clone_size: NA; j_call: TRBJ2-5; cdr3_nt: TGTGCCAGCAGCCAAGAAGTAGGGGCCCAAGAGACCCAGTACTTC; cdr3_aa: CASSQEVGAQETQYF
d_call: NA; v_call: TRBV27; clone_size: NA; j_call: TRBJ2-6; cdr3_nt: TGTGCCAGCAGTTTGCGGCAGCCCTCCGGCGTCCTGACTTTC; cdr3_aa: CASSLRQPSGVLTF
d_call: NA; v_call: TRBV4-3; clone_size: NA; j_call: TRBJ1-4; cdr3_nt: TGCGCCAGCAGCCAAGATCGACGGGTATTCGAAAAACTGTTTTTT; cdr3_aa: CASSQDRRVFEKLFF
d_call: NA; v_call: TRBV5-1; clone_size: NA; j_call: TRBJ2-4; cdr3_nt: TGCGCCAGCAGCGAACTAGAGGGCAAAAACATTCAGTACTTC; cdr3_aa: CASSELEGKNIQYF
d_call: NA; v_call: TRBV7-6; clone_size: few; j_call: TRBJ1-1; cdr3_nt: TGTGCCAGCAGCCCACTCCCCCCGGGTCTGGCTTTCTTT; cdr3_aa: CASSPLPPGLAFF
d_call: NA; v_call: TRBV2; clone_size: few; j_call: TRBJ2-3; cdr3_nt: TGTGCCAGCAGTTTCCGACAGATCAGCACAGATACGCAGTATTTT; cdr3_aa: CASSFRQISTDTQYF
d_call: NA; v_call: TRBV14; clone_size: NA; j_call: TRBJ2-5; cdr3_nt: TGTGCCAGCAGCCAAGATGGCGCGAAGGTCCAAGAGGCCCAGTACTTC; cdr3_aa: CASSQDGAKVQEAQYF
d_call: TRBD2; v_call: TRBV5-4; clone_size: once; j_call: TRBJ2-5; cdr3_nt: TGTGCCAGCAGCGTGGTCGGGACTACCAAGGGAGGGACCCAGTACTTC; cdr3_aa: CASSVVGTTKGGTQYF
d_call: NA; v_call: TRBV18; clone_size: NA; j_call: TRBJ2-3; cdr3_nt: TGTGCCAGCCCACCAAACCCTTCAAGGAGCGCAGGCACAGATACGCAGTATTTT; cdr3_aa: CASPPNPSRSAGTDTQYF
d_call: TRBD1; v_call: TRBV3-1; clone_size: NA; j_call: TRBJ2-7; cdr3_nt: TGTGCCAGCAGCCAATATTCGGGACAGGGGGACTACGAGCAGTACTTC; cdr3_aa: CASSQYSGQGDYEQYF